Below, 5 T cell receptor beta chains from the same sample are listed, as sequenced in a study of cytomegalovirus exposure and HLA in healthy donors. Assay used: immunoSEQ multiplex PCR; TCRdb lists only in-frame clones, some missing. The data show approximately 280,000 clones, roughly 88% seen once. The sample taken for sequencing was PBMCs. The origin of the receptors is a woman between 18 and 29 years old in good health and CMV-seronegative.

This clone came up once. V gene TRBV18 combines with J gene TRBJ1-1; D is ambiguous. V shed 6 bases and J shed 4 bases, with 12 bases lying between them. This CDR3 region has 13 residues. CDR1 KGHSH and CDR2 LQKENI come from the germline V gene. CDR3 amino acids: CASSRGYGTEAFF. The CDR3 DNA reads TGTGCCAGCTCCCGCGGGTACGGCACTGAAGCTTTCTTT.

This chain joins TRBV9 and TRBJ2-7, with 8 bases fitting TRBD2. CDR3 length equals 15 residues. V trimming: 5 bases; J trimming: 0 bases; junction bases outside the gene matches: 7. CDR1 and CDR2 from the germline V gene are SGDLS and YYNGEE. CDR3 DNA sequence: TGTGCCAGCAGTCGAGCCGGGACTAGCTCCTACGAGCAGTACTTC. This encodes CASSRAGTSSYEQYF.

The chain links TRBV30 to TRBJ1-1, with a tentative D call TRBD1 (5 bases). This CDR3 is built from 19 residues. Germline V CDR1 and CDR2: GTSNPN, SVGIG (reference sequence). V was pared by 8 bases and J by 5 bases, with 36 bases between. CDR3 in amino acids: CAGGEGEVYMGGEVTEAFF. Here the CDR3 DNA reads TGTGCCGGGGGGGAGGGAGAGGTATACATGGGGGGAGAGGTAACTGAAGCTTTCTTT.

CDR3 loop: CASSSPRWREGAYNEQFF. The CDR3 bases are TGTGCCAGCAGCTCCCCAAGGTGGCGGGAGGGCGCCTACAATGAGCAGTTCTTC. V usage is TRBV7-8 and J usage is TRBJ2-1; 9 bases map to TRBD2. J was trimmed by 2 bases and V by 4 bases; bases with no gene match: 12. The germline V gene encodes CDR1 SGHVS and CDR2 FQNEAQ. This CDR3 comprises 18 residues.

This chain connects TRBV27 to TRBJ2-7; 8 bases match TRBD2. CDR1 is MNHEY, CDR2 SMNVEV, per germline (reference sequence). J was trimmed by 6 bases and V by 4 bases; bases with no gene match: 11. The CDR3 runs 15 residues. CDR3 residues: CASSSGLALRSEQYF. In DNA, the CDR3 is TGTGCCAGCAGTTCCGGACTAGCCCTCCGTTCCGAGCAGTACTTC.